This T cell receptor beta chain derives from a study of long-term antiretroviral therapy in people with HIV. Study in general: Initial samples were collected about a decade before the 2015 immediate-ART recommendation.

immunoSEQ v3.0 was run at survey level. Assay used: immunoSEQ multiplex PCR; TCRdb lists only in-frame clones, some missing. The repertoire includes 25,000 to 35,000 clones, 80% to 85% of them detected once, and less than 7% sits in the top ten. Germline loops: CDR1 LGHNA, CDR2 YSLEER. CDR3 length: 13 amino acids. V was trimmed by 2 bases and J by 2 bases, leaving 5 bases between them. The specimen was unsorted PBMCs, collected 0.4 years after starting antiretroviral therapy. This TCR came from a man aged 18 to 29 with HIV. The gene calls are TRBV4-3 and TRBJ2-3, with D unresolved. DNA for the CDR3: TGCGCCAGCAGCCAACTTATCACAGATACGCAGTATTTT. This encodes CASSQLITDTQYF.